What follows describes a single TCR beta chain. The antigen it binds to is not known. No much larger clonotype is one base removed from it; base qualities were not supplied. The data were obtained in a study of blood T cell repertoires in COVID-19 (dated by TCRdb to about 2020). Regarding the complete study: Samples covering the acute and convalescent phases of COVID-19 were provided by collaborators in the United States, Italy and Spain. The material from the prospective study consisted of cDNA or gDNA derived from T cells, B-cell-depleted T cells, or PBMCs. Subjects who had been exposed to COVID-19, were actively infected with it, or had recovered from it provided the deeply sampled blood TCRbeta repertoires that made up the dataset. A freely available public database, intended as a resource for researchers studying the immune response to SARS-CoV-2, is where the repertoires were released. Samples came from the ongoing ImmuneRACE study (first 160 participants) plus 1,254 subjects from 6 global collaborators. Sample metadata almost always included a de-identified subject ID, COVID-19 status, age in years and sex. Where available, HLA class I and class II types were obtained from metadata supplied by the sample provider rather than from assay-based typing. Overall study outcomes, separate from this receptor: The amount of clinical and demographic metadata varied by source and participant and was provided uncurated.

The collaborating institutions used their own protocols to collect whole blood in K2EDTA tubes. For TCRbeta analysis, collaborators shipped samples in one of three forms: frozen whole blood, isolated PBMCs, or DNA extracted from either of those sample types. TCRbeta CDR3 regions were amplified from genomic DNA by means of the immunoSEQ Assay, a bias-controlled multiplex PCR. The authors' pipeline ran thus. Within the assay, amplification of reference gene primers was used to estimate how many nucleated cells each sample contained. To quantify the absolute abundance of each unique TCRbeta CDR3 rearrangement, sequence reads were collapsed and filtered. Productive Simpson clonality was computed per sample as the square root of Simpson's diversity index over productive rearrangements. TCRdb's version of the immuneACCESS table is confined to in-frame rearrangements and falls short of the full clone set. An unresolved V gene accounts for under half of the shortfall where checked; the remainder is of unknown origin. That table gives V, J and clone size, and the DNA gave D and trimming. A total of about 130,000 clones appear in this sample, around 87% of them only once. The ten largest clones add up to around 3.4% of the sample.

Including cysteine and phenylalanine, the CDR3 has 16 amino acids. The DNA shown is the 48-base CDR3, in frame from base 1. CDR1 and CDR2, looked up from the germline V gene (reference sequence), are MNHNY and SVGAGI. V loses 6 bases of germline sequence and J loses 5 bases, and the interval between the two ends is 17 bases. Rearrangement joined TRBV6-6 to TRBJ1-6; a tentative D match to TRBD1 spans 5 bases. This clonotype originated in an older woman with acute or convalescent COVID-19. Sequencing used peripheral blood. The CDR3 sequence is CASSNPGGRDNSPLHF. In nucleotides, the sequence is TGTGCCAGCAGCAACCCCGGGGGAAGGGATAATTCACCCCTCCACTTT.